This T cell receptor beta chain was identified during a study of blood T cell repertoires in COVID-19. On the study more broadly: Acute and convalescent COVID-19 samples came from the United States, Italy and Spain. In each case, the material was cDNA or gDNA derived from T cells, B-cell-depleted T cells, or PBMCs.

The CDR3 loop spans 14 amino acids. Trimming removed 1 base at V and 4 bases at J, with 10 bases between. CDR1 MGHRA and CDR2 YSYEKL come from the germline V gene. Per the study methods: Scientists estimated how many nucleated cells there were by amplifying reference gene primers. Assay: immunoSEQ multiplex PCR; the TCRdb copy retains only in-frame clones and omits some. That table supplies the V and J calls and clone size; D and trimming were determined from the DNA. The sample has roughly 100,000 clones; 70% to 85% are singletons. The V call is TRBV4-1, the J call TRBJ1-2; D remains unclear. The source is a man aged 60-69 years with active or convalescent COVID-19. Sequences were obtained from peripheral blood. CDR3 amino acids: CASSQAAALYGYTF. As DNA, the CDR3 is TGCGCCAGCAGCCAAGCCGCGGCCCTCTATGGCTACACCTTC.